This T cell receptor (beta chain) was found in a study of T cell changes during pregnancy in multiple sclerosis. This clone was found once. Germline CDR1 SNHLY, CDR2 FYNNEI. The V gene lost 4 bases and the J gene lost 1 base, with 8 bases spanning the gap. This CDR3 spans 15 amino acids. The repertoire was sequenced with immunoSEQ multiplex PCR; TCRdb's copy has only in-frame clones and lacks some. This repertoire shows 65,000 to 85,000 clones, about nine tenths found once; its top ten account for over 7.5%. The rearrangement links TRBV2 to TRBJ2-6, with D perhaps matching TRBD2 (5 bases). Sequencing was performed on peripheral blood, taken after pregnancy. The TCR comes from a female donor in good health, enrolled as a control in a pregnancy study. CDR3 in amino acids: CASSGWESGANVLTF. The CDR3 nucleotides read TGTGCCAGCAGTGGCTGGGAGTCTGGGGCCAACGTCCTGACTTTC.